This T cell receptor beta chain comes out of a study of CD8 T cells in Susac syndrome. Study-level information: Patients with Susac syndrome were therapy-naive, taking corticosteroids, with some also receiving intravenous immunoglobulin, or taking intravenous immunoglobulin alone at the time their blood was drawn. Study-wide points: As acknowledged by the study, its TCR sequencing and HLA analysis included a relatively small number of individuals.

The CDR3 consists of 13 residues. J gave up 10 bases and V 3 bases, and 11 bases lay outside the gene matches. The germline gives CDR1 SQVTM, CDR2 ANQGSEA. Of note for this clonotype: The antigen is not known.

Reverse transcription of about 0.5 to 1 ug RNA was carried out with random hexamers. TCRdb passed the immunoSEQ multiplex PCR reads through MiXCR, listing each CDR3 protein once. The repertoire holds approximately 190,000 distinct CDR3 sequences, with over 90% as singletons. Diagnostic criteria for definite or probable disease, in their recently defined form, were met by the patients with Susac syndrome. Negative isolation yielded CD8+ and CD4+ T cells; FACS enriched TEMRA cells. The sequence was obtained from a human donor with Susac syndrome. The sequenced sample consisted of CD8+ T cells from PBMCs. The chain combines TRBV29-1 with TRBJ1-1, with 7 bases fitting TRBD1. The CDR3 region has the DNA TGCAGCGTTGAGAAGGGGGCGTTTGGGGGAGCTTTCTTT. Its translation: CSVEKGAFGGAFF.